The 20 T cell receptor beta chains below all came from one sample that was sequenced in a study of blood T cell repertoires in COVID-19. The repertoire was sequenced with immunoSEQ multiplex PCR; TCRdb's copy has only in-frame clones and lacks some. Among roughly 440,000 clones listed, approximately 90% were seen once. Sequenced sample: peripheral blood. The receptor set was obtained from a woman aged 45-65 years with COVID-19, enrolled during active disease.

This clone was observed a single time. The chain recombines TRBV12-3 or TRBV12-4 with TRBJ1-2; weak D call: TRBD1 (5 bases). Between the trimmed V and J ends, which lost 7 bases and 6 bases, there was a span of 12 bases. The CDR3 is 12 amino acids. CDR3 bases: TGTGCCAGCACCCTCAGCAGGGATGGCTACACCTTC. Its protein product is CASTLSRDGYTF.

The chain uses TRBV9 and TRBJ1-2, with D tentatively TRBD1 (5 bases). V was shortened by 3 bases and J by 8 bases, with 20 bases between the two germline ends. Germline V gene data show CDR1 as SGDLS and CDR2 as YYNGEE. This CDR3 is 15 amino acids long. The CDR3 DNA reads TGTGCCAGCAGCGCTGTCTCGGGCAGGGTACCGGGCTACACCTTC. It encodes CASSAVSGRVPGYTF.

The V and J genes are TRBV11-2 and TRBJ2-2; TRBD2 matches 9 bases. The CDR3 spans 16 residues. J was trimmed by 7 bases and V by 6 bases; bases with no gene match: 12. Germline CDR1 reads SGHAT; CDR2 reads FQNNGV. CDR3 DNA: TGTGCCAGCAGAAGCGGGAGGTCCCTTCTTCACGGGGAGCTGTTTTTT. Protein sequence: CASRSGRSLLHGELFF.

The chain has TRBV19 and TRBJ2-5; a possible D gene is TRBD1 (5 bases). The CDR3 is 14 residues long. V dropped 3 bases and J dropped 5 bases, with 13 bases sitting between them. The germline gives CDR1 LNHDA, CDR2 SQIVND (reference sequence). CDR3 residues: CASSMSRATETQYF. In DNA form, the CDR3 reads TGTGCCAGTAGTATGAGCAGGGCAACGGAGACCCAGTACTTC.

DNA of the CDR3: TGTGCCAGCAGTTTTACCTCCCCGACATTCTATAGCACAGATACGCAGTATTTT. Translation: CASSFTSPTFYSTDTQYF. The chain employs TRBV7-8 and TRBJ2-3; D unresolved. The length of the CDR3 is 18 residues. Trimming took off 6 bases at V and 0 bases at J, with 22 bases between the two ends. Germline CDR1 is SGHVS and CDR2 is FQNEAQ.

The chain recombines TRBV21-1 with TRBJ1-2; no DNA check was done on the table's D call, TRBD1. TRBV21-1 is a documented pseudogene. This CDR3 is built from 15 residues. The CDR3 DNA sequence: TGTGCCAGCAGCAAAGAGGGCAGGGGATGGTATGGCTACACCTTC. As protein: CASSKEGRGWYGYTF.

The genes are TRBV20-1 and TRBJ1-1; TRBD1 matches 7 bases. V lost 7 bases, J lost 0 bases, and 5 bases stayed unmatched. Germline-derived CDR1 and CDR2 are DFQATT and SNEGSKA (reference sequence). This CDR3 has 13 amino acids. CDR3 sequence reads: CSDSTGVNTEAFF. The CDR3 region has the DNA TGCAGTGATAGTACAGGGGTGAACACTGAAGCTTTCTTT.

The chain carries TRBV10-3 and TRBJ1-6; 8 nucleotides line up with TRBD1. CDR3 length equals 15 residues. Germline trimming cut 3 bases from V and 7 bases from J; bases unmatched to any gene: 5. Germline V gene data show CDR1 as ENHRY and CDR2 as SYGVKD. CDR3 residues: CAISDPTGGNSPLHF. CDR3 DNA: TGTGCCATCAGTGACCCTACAGGGGGAAATTCACCCCTCCACTTT.

A remark on this clone: Other nucleotide sequences from this sample produce the same CDR3. The rearrangement links TRBV3-1 (or the pseudogene TRBV3-2) to TRBJ1-3; D ambiguous. This CDR3 is 14 amino acids long. Per germline, CDR1 LGHDT and CDR2 YNNKEL (reference sequence). V was cut by 1 base and J by 4 bases, with 8 bases left in between. DNA for the CDR3: TGTGCCAGCAGCCAAGGCGGGTTCGGAAACACCATATATTTT. This encodes CASSQGGFGNTIYF.

J is TRBJ1-4 and V is TRBV7-8; no clear D. Between the trimmed V and J ends, which lost 3 bases and 5 bases, there was a span of 16 bases. The germline gives CDR1 SGHVS, CDR2 FQNEAQ. This CDR3 spans 16 amino acids. The CDR3 nucleotides read TGTGCCAGCAGCTTTCAGCCGGGTTTACCAAATGAAAAACTGTTTTTT. It yields the protein CASSFQPGLPNEKLFF. Full variable domain (outside the CDR3, taken from reference TRBV7-8 and TRBJ1-4): GAGVSQSPRYKVAKRGQDVALRCDPISGHVSLFWYQQALGQGPEFLTYFQNEAQLDKSGLPSDRFFAERPEGSVSTLKIQRTQQEDSAVYLCASSFQPGLPNEKLFFGSGTQLSVL.

The rearrangement links TRBV9 to TRBJ2-3; 9 positions agree with TRBD1. Germline V gives CDR1 SGDLS, CDR2 YYNGEE. The V segment lost 4 bases and the J segment 4 bases; nucleotides outside the gene matches: 10. This CDR3 comprises 16 residues. As DNA, the CDR3 is TGTGCCAGCAGCCCACGTGGGGGGACAGGGTCAGATACGCAGTATTTT. Residues: CASSPRGGTGSDTQYF.

The chain links TRBV30 to TRBJ1-6, with 9 bases matching TRBD1. The CDR3 length is 14 residues. The V segment lost 4 bases and the J segment 9 bases; nucleotides outside the gene matches: 7. CDR1 and CDR2 from the germline V gene are GTSNPN and SVGIG (reference sequence). This CDR3 is CAWNPDRGSSPLHF. The CDR3 DNA follows: TGTGCCTGGAATCCGGACAGGGGTAGTTCACCCCTCCACTTT.

The chain recombines TRBV5-8 with TRBJ1-2; D not resolved. The CDR3 is 14 residues long. V was shortened by 7 bases and J by 0 bases, with 13 bases between the two germline ends. CDR1 SGHTS and CDR2 YDEGEE come from the germline V gene. Here the CDR3 reads CASEPPGTNYGYTF. The CDR3 coding sequence is TGTGCCAGCGAACCACCCGGGACTAACTATGGCTACACCTTC.

This clone occurred once. The rearrangement links TRBV19 to TRBJ2-6, with 9 positions matching TRBD1. Per the germline V gene, CDR1 is LNHDA and CDR2 is SQIVND (reference sequence). CDR3 length: 16 residues. V shed 6 bases and J 4 bases; nucleotides not matched to a gene: 7. The CDR3 region is CASRNRGREGANVLTF. The CDR3 DNA reads TGTGCCAGTAGAAACAGGGGGCGCGAGGGGGCCAACGTCCTGACTTTC.

This clone was picked up a small number of times. The chain combines TRBV7-3 with TRBJ1-1; unclear D gene. This CDR3 spans 14 amino acids. Trimming cost V 5 bases and J 0 bases, with 10 bases left between them. Germline lookup yields CDR1 SGHTA and CDR2 FQGTGA. The CDR3 nucleotides read TGTGCCAGCAGCCCGAAAACGGTGAACACTGAAGCTTTCTTT. It encodes CASSPKTVNTEAFF.

This clone has only one observation. The chain combines TRBV29-1 with TRBJ1-4; no clear D. The germline V gene has CDR1 SQVTM and CDR2 ANQGSEA. Trimming removed 6 bases at V and 5 bases at J, with 7 bases between. The CDR3 covers 11 residues. The CDR3 nucleotides are TGCAGCGTCGCGGTAAATGAAAAACTGTTTTTT. The encoded protein is CSVAVNEKLFF. The complete variable domain, with remaining parts taken from reference TRBV29-1 and TRBJ1-4, reads SAVISQKPSRDICQRGTSLTIQCQVDSQVTMMFWYRQQPGQSLTLIATANQGSEATYESGFVIDKFPISRPNLTFSTLTVSNMSPEDSSIYLCSVAVNEKLFFGSGTQLSVL.

This clone was counted once. This rearrangement joins TRBV19 to TRBJ2-7; TRBD1 agrees at 7 bases. Germline trimming cut 1 base from V and 5 bases from J; bases unmatched to any gene: 8. The CDR3 spans 15 residues. Germline V gene sequence: CDR1 LNHDA, CDR2 SQIVND (reference sequence). In nucleotides, the CDR3 is TGTGCCAGTAGTATAGTTGGGACAGACTGGGACGAGCAGTACTTC. Encoded protein: CASSIVGTDWDEQYF.

In nucleotides, the CDR3 is TGTGCCAGCAGCGTAACAGGGGGCCGTAATGAGCAGTTCTTC. It translates to CASSVTGGRNEQFF. The rearrangement joins TRBV6-5 to TRBJ2-1; 9 bases agree with TRBD1. The CDR3 has 14 amino acids. Germline lookup yields CDR1 MNHEY and CDR2 SVGAGI. J was trimmed by 7 bases and V by 6 bases; bases with no gene match: 7.

A single count supports this clone. This chain connects TRBV5-6 to TRBJ1-1, with a weak D call TRBD1 (5 bases). The CDR3 runs 19 residues. CDR1 SGHDT and CDR2 YYEEEE come from the germline V gene. Between the trimmed V and J ends, which lost 1 base and 5 bases, there was a span of 27 bases. For the CDR3, the DNA is TGTGCCAGCAGCTTGATACTTATTAGGGGTCGGAGGGTTGGAACTGAAGCTTTCTTT. Protein sequence: CASSLILIRGRRVGTEAFF.

V and J are TRBV24-1 and TRBJ2-1, with D perhaps TRBD2 (8 bases). V gave up 4 bases and J gave up 8 bases, with 14 bases separating them. CDR1 and CDR2 from the germline V gene are KGHDR and SFDVKD. This CDR3 has 14 residues. CDR3 loop: CATSEPGGTDEQFF. The DNA for the CDR3 is TGTGCCACCAGTGAGCCGGGGGGGACAGATGAGCAGTTCTTC.